The 8 T cell receptor beta chains in this list originate from one sample, sequenced in a study of CD8 T cells in ankylosing spondylitis. Regarding the study as a whole: Seven to nine highly homologous variants made up a TCR beta motif that seemed to typify ankylosing spondylitis blood.

TCRdb re-analysed the 5' RACE reads in MiXCR, keeping a single row per CDR3 protein. The sample yields some 450,000 distinct CDR3 sequences, roughly a sixth seen once. These receptors have no identified antigens. The sequencing input was blood, either unsorted or a sorted T cell fraction (not recorded which). These receptors all come from a male donor with ankylosing spondylitis.

The chain is built from TRBV5-1 and TRBJ1-1, with 7 nucleotides matching TRBD1. CDR3 length: 17 amino acids. J was trimmed by 5 bases and V by 6 bases; bases with no gene match: 19. Looked up from germline, CDR1 is SGHRS and CDR2 is YFSETQ. CDR3 DNA: TGCGCCAGCACCCCAACAGGGGTTTCGCTCCAGTGGACTGAAGCTTTCTTT. Amino acids: CASTPTGVSLQWTEAFF. The full variable domain, in which reference TRBV5-1 and TRBJ1-1 provide the parts outside the CDR3, is KAGVTQTPRYLIKTRGQQVTLSCSPISGHRSVSWYQQTPGQGLQFLFEYFSETQRNKGNFPGRFSGRQFSNSRSEMNVSTLELGDSALYLCASTPTGVSLQWTEAFFGQGTRLTVV.

This rearrangement joins TRBV12-3 or TRBV12-4 to TRBJ1-3; D not certain. V was cut by 5 bases and J by 0 bases, with 14 bases left in between. The CDR3 has 16 residues. The CDR3 protein is CASSRSVFSSGNTIYF. DNA for the CDR3: TGTGCCAGCAGTCGTTCGGTCTTTAGCTCTGGAAACACCATATATTTT.

The chain employs TRBV5-4 and TRBJ2-3; TRBD1 matches 8 bases. Germline trimming cut 6 bases from V and 3 bases from J; bases unmatched to any gene: 3. This CDR3 has 13 amino acids. Germline V CDR1 and CDR2: SGHNT, YYREEE (reference sequence). The CDR3 region has the DNA TGTGCCAGCACTGACAGGGGAACAGATACGCAGTATTTT. It specifies CASTDRGTDTQYF. The full variable domain, completed using reference TRBV5-4 and TRBJ2-3, is ETGVTQSPTHLIKTRGQQVTLRCSSQSGHNTVSWYQQALGQGPQFIFQYYREEENGRGNFPPRFSGLQFPNYSSELNVNALELDDSALYLCASTDRGTDTQYFGPGTRLTVL.

This clonotype was detected ten times or more. This chain joins TRBV12-3 or TRBV12-4 and TRBJ2-3, with 8 bases matching TRBD1. Losses at the gene ends were 4 bases for V and 3 bases for J; bases not matched to a gene: 3. The CDR3 runs to 14 residues. The CDR3 protein is CASSSRGRTDTQYF. CDR3 coding DNA: TGTGCCAGCAGTTCCAGGGGGCGGACAGATACGCAGTATTTT.

This clonotype turned up a few times. The CDR3 loop is CASSLLAMNTEAFF. The CDR3 DNA reads TGCGCCAGCAGCTTGCTGGCGATGAACACTGAAGCTTTCTTT. V gene TRBV5-1 combines with J gene TRBJ1-1; D remains ambiguous. V was clipped by 1 base and J by 0 bases, with 7 bases between them. This CDR3 has 14 residues. In germline, CDR1 is SGHRS, CDR2 YFSETQ. The entire variable domain, with the rest obtained from reference TRBV5-1 and TRBJ1-1, is as follows: KAGVTQTPRYLIKTRGQQVTLSCSPISGHRSVSWYQQTPGQGLQFLFEYFSETQRNKGNFPGRFSGRQFSNSRSEMNVSTLELGDSALYLCASSLLAMNTEAFFGQGTRLTVV.

In this sample, this clonotype turned up many times. This chain joins TRBV5-1 and TRBJ2-7; D is ambiguous. Germline loops: CDR1 SGHRS, CDR2 YFSETQ. Trimming cost V 4 bases and J 2 bases, with 10 bases left between them. The CDR3 length is 13 residues. CDR3 nucleotide sequence: TGCGCCAGCAGCCCACCGGACGCCTACGAGCAGTACTTC. It codes for CASSPPDAYEQYF.

The chain recombines TRBV6-1 with TRBJ1-5; D is possibly TRBD1 (5 bases). Trimming stripped 7 bases from V and 5 bases from J, with 18 bases between. Germline lookup yields CDR1 MNHNS and CDR2 SASEGT. The length of the CDR3 is 15 residues. The CDR3 loop reads CASTRQYPEDQPQHF. The CDR3 DNA reads TGTGCCAGCACCCGACAGTACCCAGAGGATCAGCCCCAGCATTTT.

J is TRBJ2-5 and V is TRBV10-3; TRBD2 is a possible D gene (5 bases). The germline V gene has CDR1 ENHRY and CDR2 SYGVKD. Trimming left V 6 bases short and J 0 bases short, with 8 bases between. CDR3 length equals 13 residues. The CDR3 DNA reads as TGTGCCATCAGCTGGGAGAACCAAGAGACCCAGTACTTC. Amino acids: CAISWENQETQYF.